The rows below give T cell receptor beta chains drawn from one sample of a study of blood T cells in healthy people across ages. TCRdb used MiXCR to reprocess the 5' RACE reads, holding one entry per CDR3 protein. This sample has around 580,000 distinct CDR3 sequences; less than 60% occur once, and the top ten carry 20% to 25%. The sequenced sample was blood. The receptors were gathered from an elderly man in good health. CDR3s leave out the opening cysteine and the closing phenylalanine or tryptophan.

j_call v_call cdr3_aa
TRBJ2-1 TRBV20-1 SASPSTYNEQF
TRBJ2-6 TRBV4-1 ASSQDSAGSSGANVLT
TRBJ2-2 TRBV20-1 SARLQGDTGELF
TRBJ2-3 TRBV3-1 ASSRQGDTQY
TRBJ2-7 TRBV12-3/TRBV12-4 ASSPDDSSYEQY
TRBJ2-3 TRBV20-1 SAPPGLAGGPTDTQY
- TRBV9 ASSPTRTSGSMDEQY
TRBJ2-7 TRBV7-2 ASSFTQGSAYEQY
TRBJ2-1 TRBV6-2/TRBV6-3 ASSYRLAGVIRQF
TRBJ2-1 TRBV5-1 ASSAATGDAYNEQF